Below are 24 T cell receptor beta chains sequenced from a single sample in a study of cytomegalovirus exposure and HLA in healthy donors (dated by TCRdb to about 2017). The library was generated by the immunoSEQ multiplex PCR assay. For the multiplex PCR, a mixture combining 60 forward primers for TCR Vbeta segments and 13 reverse primers for TCR Jbeta segments was used. TCRdb took this table from immuneACCESS and kept in-frame rearrangements with V and J called. Such tables lack part of the clones; where checked against another copy, unresolved V genes explain under half of the gap, and the rest is unexplained. The sample table shows some 190,000 clones, and almost 80% are seen once. Around 1.6% of the sample is taken by the ten largest. The sample consisted of PBMCs. The receptors stem from a woman in her late teens or twenties in good health and CMV-seronegative.

The rearrangement joins TRBV28 to TRBJ1-5, with 7 bases that match TRBD1. The CDR3 has 15 residues. J lost 7 bases, V lost 3 bases, and 9 bases had no gene match. Germline CDR1 MDHEN, CDR2 SYDVKM. The CDR3 loop reads CASSLIQGLRQPQHF. CDR3 DNA: TGTGCCAGCAGTTTGATACAGGGGCTGCGACAGCCCCAGCATTTT.

The chain employs TRBV30 and TRBJ2-2; D is ambiguous. V was clipped by 2 bases and J by 4 bases, with 14 bases between them. The CDR3 spans 15 residues. CDR1 GTSNPN and CDR2 SVGIG come from the germline V gene (reference sequence). This chain's CDR3 is CAWSKSIRGTGELFF. CDR3 sequence (DNA): TGTGCCTGGAGTAAGTCTATTCGCGGCACCGGGGAGCTGTTTTTT. Combining the CDR3 with reference TRBV30 and TRBJ2-2 gives the whole variable domain SQTIHQWPATLVQPVGSPLSLECTVEGTSNPNLYWYRQAAGRGLQLLFYSVGIGQISSEVPQNLSASRPQDRQFILSSKKLLLSDSGFYLCAWSKSIRGTGELFFGEGSRLTVL.

The rearrangement joins TRBV28 to TRBJ1-1, with 7 bases identical to TRBD1. The CDR3 has 13 residues. The V gene's germline CDR1 is MDHEN and CDR2 SYDVKM. J lost 4 bases, V lost 6 bases, and 5 bases had no gene match. The CDR3 coding sequence is TGTGCCAGCAGCCACAGGGGTGTCACTGAAGCTTTCTTT. This translates into CASSHRGVTEAFF.

Concerning this clone: The sample contains more than one DNA sequence encoding this CDR3. CDR3 DNA: TGTGCCAGCAGTTACGACAGTTCCTACAATGAGCAGTTCTTC. This translates into CASSYDSSYNEQFF. J is TRBJ2-1 and V is TRBV6-5, with D perhaps matching TRBD1 (5 bases). V lost 2 bases and J lost 1, with 6 bases in between. The CDR3 runs to 14 residues. In germline, CDR1 is MNHEY, CDR2 SVGAGI.

There are a few counts of this clone. This chain joins TRBV28 and TRBJ2-5; D not resolved. Trimming shortened V by 5 bases and J by 2 bases, and 9 bases separated the two germline ends. Germline V gene sequence: CDR1 MDHEN, CDR2 SYDVKM. This CDR3 has 13 amino acids. The CDR3 DNA follows: TGTGCCAGCAGTAATGGGCAGCAAGAGACCCAGTACTTC. Protein product: CASSNGQQETQYF. Supplemented by reference TRBV28 and TRBJ2-5, the full variable domain reads DVKVTQSSRYLVKRTGEKVFLECVQDMDHENMFWYRQDPGLGLRLIYFSYDVKMKEKGDIPEGYSVSREKKERFSLILESASTNQTSMYLCASSNGQQETQYFGPGTRLLVL.

This clone was counted a few times. The chain employs TRBV6-6 and TRBJ1-4, with TRBD1 matching 9 bases. Germline values: CDR1 MNHNY, CDR2 SVGAGI (reference sequence). After removal of 6 bases from V and 6 bases from J, the junction contained 5 bases not matched to a gene. This CDR3 spans 14 amino acids. The CDR3 loop reads CASRRDREDEKLFF. Here the CDR3 DNA reads TGTGCCAGCAGAAGGGACAGGGAGGATGAAAAACTGTTTTTT.

The CDR3 DNA sequence: TGTGCCAGCTCACCCGCAGGATTCTACGAGCAGTACTTC. Encoded protein: CASSPAGFYEQYF. J is TRBJ2-7 and V is TRBV2; D remains ambiguous. The CDR3 loop spans 13 amino acids. Germline V gene sequence: CDR1 SNHLY, CDR2 FYNNEI. V dropped 8 bases and J dropped 3 bases, with 14 bases sitting between them.

The chain recombines TRBV12-5 with TRBJ2-3; 9 bases fit TRBD1. The CDR3 is 16 residues long. Losses at the gene ends were 6 bases for V and 1 base for J; bases not matched to a gene: 8. The germline gives CDR1 LGHNT, CDR2 FRNRAP. The CDR3 DNA reads as TGTGCTAGTGGGCCTGGACAGGGGCCGGGCACAGATACGCAGTATTTT. Amino acid sequence: CASGPGQGPGTDTQYF. Looking up the rest from reference TRBV12-5 and TRBJ2-3 gives the full variable domain: DARVTQTPRHKVTEMGQEVTMRCQPILGHNTVFWYRQTMMQGLELLAYFRNRAPLDDSGMPKDRFSAEMPDATLATLKIQPSEPRDSAVYFCASGPGQGPGTDTQYFGPGTRLTVL.

The chain has TRBV19 and TRBJ1-2; 10 nucleotides agree with TRBD1. The CDR3 has 16 amino acids. Germline V gene sequence: CDR1 LNHDA, CDR2 SQIVND (reference sequence). The CDR3 is CASLQTPGQGPLGYTF. The CDR3 DNA sequence: TGTGCTTCTTTACAGACCCCGGGACAGGGGCCTCTCGGCTACACCTTC.

V usage is TRBV6-6 and J usage is TRBJ1-1; tentatively, D is TRBD1 (5 bases). Trimming removed 6 bases from V and 0 bases from J, with 17 bases in between. This CDR3 spans 16 amino acids. From germline, CDR1 is MNHNY and CDR2 SVGAGI (reference sequence). For the CDR3, the DNA is TGTGCCAGCAGCCTCCAGGGTCGAAGCATGAACACTGAAGCTTTCTTT. Translating it yields CASSLQGRSMNTEAFF.

The chain joins TRBV25-1 to TRBJ2-1; 10 bases align to TRBD2. Germline V gene data show CDR1 as MGHDK and CDR2 as SYGVNS. The CDR3 contains 15 residues. The V and J ends lost 2 bases and 6 bases, in that order; junction bases with no gene match: 4. For the CDR3, the DNA is TGTGCCAGCAGTGAAAGACTAGCGGGTGCCAATGAGCAGTTCTTC. Its translation is CASSERLAGANEQFF.

The chain recombines TRBV9 with TRBJ2-1, with D maybe TRBD2 (5 bases). The CDR3 spans 13 residues. V was cut by 3 bases and J by 9 bases, with 13 bases left in between. CDR1 and CDR2 (germline): SGDLS, YYNGEE. CDR3 sequence reads: CASSGPRGGEQFF. DNA for the CDR3: TGTGCCAGCAGCGGACCTCGGGGTGGTGAGCAGTTCTTC.

The V gene is TRBV28, the J gene TRBJ2-3; the D gene is possibly TRBD1 (6 bases). Trimming left V 5 bases short and J 2 bases short, with 11 bases between. The germline CDR1 and CDR2 sequences are MDHEN and SYDVKM. The CDR3 spans 14 residues. CDR3 in amino acids: CASSRQVPTDTQYF. The CDR3 coding sequence is TGTGCCAGCAGTCGACAGGTGCCCACAGATACGCAGTATTTT.

V usage is TRBV7-2 and J usage is TRBJ1-5; 11 nucleotides agree with TRBD1. The V gene's germline CDR1 is SGHTA and CDR2 FQGNSA. Trimming removed 10 bases from V and 4 bases from J; junction bases left unmatched: 6. CDR3 length: 14 amino acids. The CDR3: CATSRDRGNQPQHF. The CDR3 DNA is TGTGCCACGTCCCGGGACAGGGGGAATCAGCCCCAGCATTTT.

The chain couples TRBV4-1 to TRBJ2-2; perhaps TRBD1 as D (6 bases). Trimming took 2 bases from V and 4 from J, leaving 17 bases between them. The CDR3 is 17 amino acids. CDR1 and CDR2 from the germline V gene are MGHRA and YSYEKL. The CDR3 spells CASSQWVVRGGTGELFF. CDR3 DNA sequence: TGCGCCAGCAGCCAATGGGTGGTCAGGGGCGGCACCGGGGAGCTGTTTTTT.

The gene calls are TRBV19 and TRBJ1-1; a weak D match, TRBD1 (5 bases). Germline CDR1 reads LNHDA; CDR2 reads SQIVND (reference sequence). The CDR3 extends over 11 amino acids. The V gene lost 4 bases and the J gene lost 8 bases, with 8 bases spanning the gap. CDR3 sequence: CASSSRQEAFF. The CDR3, as DNA: TGTGCCAGTAGTAGCCGACAGGAAGCTTTCTTT.

The table lists this clone with a count of one. This chain links TRBV9 with TRBJ1-4; 7 bases map to TRBD1. Germline CDR1 reads SGDLS; CDR2 reads YYNGEE. The V gene end was trimmed by 6 bases and the J gene end by 7 bases; junction bases not matched to a gene: 12. The CDR3 has 15 amino acids. CDR3 sequence (DNA): TGTGCCAGCACCGCCCAGGGGGGCCGGAGTGAAAAACTGTTTTTT. Translation gives CASTAQGGRSEKLFF.

The chain has TRBV6-5 and TRBJ2-7; 11 positions agree with TRBD2. The V and J ends lost 7 bases and 3 bases, in that order; junction bases with no gene match: 8. The CDR3 sequence is 15 residues long. Germline CDR1 and CDR2: MNHEY and SVGAGI. CDR3 region: CASTETGTSGYEQYF. The CDR3 DNA follows: TGTGCCAGCACCGAGACCGGGACTAGCGGCTACGAGCAGTACTTC.

The chain recombines TRBV7-6 with TRBJ1-1; 8 bases match TRBD1. The ends lost 1 base at V and 1 base at J; junction bases unmatched: 2. Germline values: CDR1 SGHVS, CDR2 FNYEAQ. The CDR3 extends over 15 amino acids. As DNA, the CDR3 is TGTGCCAGCAGCTTAGATCAGGGGGCGAACACTGAAGCTTTCTTT. Its translation is CASSLDQGANTEAFF.

The chain links TRBV15 to TRBJ1-4, with D unclear. The germline V gene has CDR1 LNHNV and CDR2 YYDKDF (reference sequence). This CDR3 comprises 15 residues. Trimming left V 2 bases short and J 2 bases short, with 9 bases between. CDR3 sequence (DNA): TGTGCCACCAGCAGATCAAGCACTACTAATGAAAAACTGTTTTTT. Protein: CATSRSSTTNEKLFF.

The gene calls are TRBV10-3 and TRBJ2-5, with 8 positions matching TRBD2. Germline CDR1 ENHRY, CDR2 SYGVKD. The CDR3 length is 15 residues. J was trimmed by 4 bases and V by 0 bases; bases with no gene match: 4. CDR3 amino acids: CAISESAAGAETQYF. The CDR3 DNA is TGTGCCATCAGTGAGTCGGCAGCGGGAGCAGAGACCCAGTACTTC.

This rearrangement joins TRBV6-1 to TRBJ1-3, with D possibly being TRBD1 (6 bases). Germline V CDR1 and CDR2: MNHNS, SASEGT. The V and J ends lost 6 bases and 4 bases respectively, with 16 bases between them. This CDR3 spans 15 amino acids. Here the CDR3 reads CASRLERGGGNTIYF. In DNA, the CDR3 is TGTGCCAGCAGACTTGAGAGGGGGGGAGGAAACACCATATATTTT.

V usage is TRBV11-2 and J usage is TRBJ2-3, with 11 bases matching TRBD1. V gave up 3 bases and J gave up 2 bases; unmatched junction bases: 4. From germline, CDR1 is SGHAT and CDR2 FQNNGV. The CDR3 spans 16 residues. The CDR3 bases are TGTGCCAGCAGCTTGGGACAGGGGGAGCACACAGATACGCAGTATTTT. Translated: CASSLGQGEHTDTQYF.

The table lists this clone with a count of one. The rearrangement joins TRBV27 to TRBJ1-2, with 10 positions matching TRBD1. The germline CDR1 and CDR2 sequences are MNHEY and SMNVEV (reference sequence). This CDR3 has 16 residues. The V segment lost 2 bases and the J segment 4 bases; nucleotides outside the gene matches: 7. The CDR3 reads CASSLAGTGDPYGYTF. The CDR3 nucleotides are TGTGCCAGCAGTTTAGCTGGGACAGGGGACCCCTATGGCTACACCTTC.